This T cell receptor beta chain was sequenced in a study of T cell responses to AZD1222 COVID-19 vaccine. Study-wide results and limits: White British donors predominated, females outnumbered males, and clonal diversity was possibly underestimated. The repertoires were collected only after the peak T cell response.

The CDR3 consists of 15 residues. V shed 2 bases, J shed 10 bases, and the junction held 10 bases outside the gene matches. The germline gives CDR1 SGHRS, CDR2 YFSETQ. The sample holds a few counts of this clone. No antigen is known for it. Assay: immunoSEQ multiplex PCR; the TCRdb copy retains only in-frame clones and omits some. Among some 64,000 clones listed, under 95% were seen once. This chain joins TRBV5-1 and TRBJ2-1, with 9 bases aligning to TRBD2. This receptor was taken from an adult who received the MenACWY meningococcal vaccine as a control. Sequencing was performed on peripheral blood, taken 28 days after the second dose of the MenACWY control vaccine. The CDR3 region is CASSFGTSLGGEQFF. The CDR3 DNA is TGCGCCAGCAGCTTCGGGACTAGCCTGGGCGGCGAGCAGTTCTTC.